Presented here are 10 T cell receptor beta chains from one specimen sequenced in a study of blood T cell repertoires in COVID-19 (dated by TCRdb to about 2020). Libraries were built with the immunoSEQ multiplex PCR assay. Entries here come from immuneACCESS through TCRdb and include only in-frame sequences with V and J called. Some clones fail to appear in such tables; in the studies checked, an unresolved V gene covers under half of the shortfall, and the cause of the remainder is unknown. The sample includes about 200,000 clones, with about nine tenths observed a single time. The ten largest clones capture 1.5% to 2% of the sample. Material for sequencing was peripheral blood. The receptors stem from a man between 18 and 29 years old with active or convalescent COVID-19.

V gene TRBV9 combines with J gene TRBJ2-1; D is unresolved. V was shortened by 1 base and J by 7 bases, with 9 bases between the two germline ends. The germline V gene has CDR1 SGDLS and CDR2 YYNGEE. This CDR3 has 13 residues. The CDR3: CASSVSTGNEQFF. DNA of the CDR3: TGTGCCAGCAGCGTATCTACCGGGAATGAGCAGTTCTTC. The full variable domain, with the rest looked up from reference TRBV9 and TRBJ2-1, is DSGVTQTPKHLITATGQRVTLRCSPRSGDLSVYWYQQSLDQGLQFLIQYYNGEERAKGNILERFSAQQFPDLHSELNLSSLELGDSALYFCASSVSTGNEQFFGPGTRLTVL.

The chain is built from TRBV4-1 and TRBJ2-7, with 7 bases identical to TRBD1. Germline V gene sequence: CDR1 MGHRA, CDR2 YSYEKL. This CDR3 has 16 amino acids. V shed 0 bases and J 4 bases; nucleotides not matched to a gene: 9. CDR3 protein: CASSQDLQGSVYEQYF. Written as DNA, the CDR3 is TGCGCCAGCAGCCAAGATTTACAGGGGTCGGTTTACGAGCAGTACTTC.

The V and J genes are TRBV6-5 and TRBJ2-2, with D unresolved. CDR1 is MNHEY, CDR2 SVGAGI, per germline. Trimming removed 6 bases at V and 7 bases at J, with 6 bases between. The CDR3 loop spans 11 amino acids. CDR3 nucleotides: TGTGCCAGCAGGTTATTCGGGGAGCTGTTTTTT. Amino acid sequence: CASRLFGELFF.

The chain links TRBV5-1 to TRBJ1-4; 7 nucleotides align to TRBD1. CDR3 length: 15 residues. CDR1 SGHRS and CDR2 YFSETQ come from the germline V gene. V was pared by 4 bases and J by 2 bases, with 5 bases of the junction left unmatched. CDR3 in amino acids: CASSQPGQTNEKLFF. In nucleotides, the CDR3 is TGCGCCAGCAGCCAGCCGGGACAGACTAATGAAAAACTGTTTTTT.

The genes are TRBV5-6 and TRBJ1-1, with no clear D. Germline V CDR1 and CDR2: SGHDT, YYEEEE. Trimming cost V 0 bases and J 0 bases, with 9 bases left between them. The CDR3 runs 15 residues. In DNA form, the CDR3 reads TGTGCCAGCAGCTTGGAGGAGGGTATGAACACTGAAGCTTTCTTT. The encoded protein is CASSLEEGMNTEAFF.

The CDR3 DNA is TGTGCCAGCAGTCCCAGCGGGGCGGATGGCTACACCTTC. Translation gives CASSPSGADGYTF. The V call is TRBV12-3 or TRBV12-4, the J call TRBJ1-2, with D possibly TRBD1 on 5 matching bases. The CDR3 is 13 amino acids. Trimming removed 5 bases at V and 6 bases at J, with 13 bases between.

The chain joins TRBV3-1 (or the pseudogene TRBV3-2) to TRBJ1-2; unclear D gene. CDR3 length: 11 amino acids. The germline V gene encodes CDR1 LGHDT and CDR2 YNNKEL (reference sequence). The V end was cut by 5 bases, the J end by 7 bases, with 8 bases between. The CDR3 region has the DNA TGTGCCAGCAGCTACGGAGGTGGCTACACCTTC. Encoded protein: CASSYGGGYTF.

This chain uses TRBV4-2 with TRBJ1-5, with D unclear. Trimming left V 0 bases short and J 0 bases short, with 9 bases between. The CDR3 spans 16 residues. Germline CDR1 LGHNA, CDR2 YNFKEQ. The chain's CDR3 is CASSQEGDGSNQPQHF. The CDR3 coding sequence is TGTGCCAGCAGCCAAGAAGGAGACGGTAGCAATCAGCCCCAGCATTTT.

This chain links TRBV2 with TRBJ1-4; maybe TRBD1 (5 bases). The CDR3 runs 15 residues. Germline V lookup: CDR1 SNHLY, CDR2 FYNNEI. V gave up 2 bases and J gave up 4 bases, with 11 bases separating them. The CDR3 here is CASSEIGGFNEKLFF. The CDR3 bases are TGTGCCAGCAGTGAAATTGGGGGGTTTAATGAAAAACTGTTTTTT.

The V and J genes are TRBV3-1 (or the pseudogene TRBV3-2) and TRBJ1-2; D not resolved. This CDR3 has 14 amino acids. V gave up 0 bases and J gave up 8 bases, with 13 bases separating them. Germline assignment: CDR1 LGHDT and CDR2 YNNKEL (reference sequence). Written as DNA, the CDR3 is TGTGCCAGCAGCCAAGATCTGACATCCGGCGGCTACACCTTC. Translation gives CASSQDLTSGGYTF.